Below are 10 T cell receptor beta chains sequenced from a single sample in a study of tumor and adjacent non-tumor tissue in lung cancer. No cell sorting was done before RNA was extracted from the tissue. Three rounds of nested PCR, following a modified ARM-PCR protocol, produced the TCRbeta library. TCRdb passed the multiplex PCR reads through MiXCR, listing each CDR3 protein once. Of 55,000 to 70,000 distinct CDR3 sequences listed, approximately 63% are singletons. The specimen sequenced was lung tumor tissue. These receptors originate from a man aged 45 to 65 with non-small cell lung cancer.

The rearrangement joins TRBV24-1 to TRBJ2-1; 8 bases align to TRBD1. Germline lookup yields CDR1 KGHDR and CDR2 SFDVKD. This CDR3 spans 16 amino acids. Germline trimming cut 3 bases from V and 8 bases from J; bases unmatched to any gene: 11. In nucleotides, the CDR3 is TGTGCCACCAGTGATCCCGCGGGACAGGCTGGGGATGAGCAGTTCTTC. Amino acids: CATSDPAGQAGDEQFF.

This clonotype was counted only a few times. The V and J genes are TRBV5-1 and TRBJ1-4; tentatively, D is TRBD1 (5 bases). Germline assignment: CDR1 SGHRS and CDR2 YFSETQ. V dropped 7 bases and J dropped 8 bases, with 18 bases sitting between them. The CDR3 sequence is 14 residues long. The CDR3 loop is CASGEGRVGEKLFF. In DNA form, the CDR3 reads TGCGCCAGCGGCGAAGGCAGGGTAGGGGAAAAACTGTTTTTT.

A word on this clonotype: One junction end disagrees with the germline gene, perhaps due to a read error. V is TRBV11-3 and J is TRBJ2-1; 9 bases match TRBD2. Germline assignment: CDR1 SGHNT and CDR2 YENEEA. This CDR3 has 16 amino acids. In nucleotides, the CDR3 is TGTGCCAGCAGTTACGCTAGCGGGGCACAGTACAATGAGCATTTCTTC. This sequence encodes CASSYASGAQYNEHFF.

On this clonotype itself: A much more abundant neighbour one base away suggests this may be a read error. The CDR3 bases are TGCGCCAGCAGTACCTCAGACGGAGGGGAGCAGTTCTTC. Translating it yields CASSTSDGGEQFF. This sequence joins TRBV10-1 and TRBJ2-1; the D gene is possibly TRBD2 (6 bases). Germline V gives CDR1 WNHNN, CDR2 SYGVQD (reference sequence). CDR3 size: 13 residues. The V gene lost 5 bases and the J gene lost 10 bases, with 15 bases spanning the gap.

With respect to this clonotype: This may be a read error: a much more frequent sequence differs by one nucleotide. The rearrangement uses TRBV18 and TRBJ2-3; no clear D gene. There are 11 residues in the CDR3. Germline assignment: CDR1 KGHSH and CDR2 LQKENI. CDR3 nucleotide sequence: TGTGTCAGCTCTACATCAGATACGCAGTATTTT. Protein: CVSSTSDTQYF.

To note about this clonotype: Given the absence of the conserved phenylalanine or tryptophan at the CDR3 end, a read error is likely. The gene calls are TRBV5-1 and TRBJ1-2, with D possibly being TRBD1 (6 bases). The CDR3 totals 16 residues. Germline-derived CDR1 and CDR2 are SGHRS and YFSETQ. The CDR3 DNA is TGCGCAAGCAGCTCGGAGGCCGGGACATCTAACTATGGCTACACCCTC. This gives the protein CASSSEAGTSNYGYTL.

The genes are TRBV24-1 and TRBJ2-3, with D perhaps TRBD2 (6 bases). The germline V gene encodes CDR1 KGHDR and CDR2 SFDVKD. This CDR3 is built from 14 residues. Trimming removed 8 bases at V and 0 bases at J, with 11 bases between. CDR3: CATNVSGSTDTQYF. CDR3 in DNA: TGTGCCACCAATGTCAGCGGGAGCACAGATACGCAGTATTTT.

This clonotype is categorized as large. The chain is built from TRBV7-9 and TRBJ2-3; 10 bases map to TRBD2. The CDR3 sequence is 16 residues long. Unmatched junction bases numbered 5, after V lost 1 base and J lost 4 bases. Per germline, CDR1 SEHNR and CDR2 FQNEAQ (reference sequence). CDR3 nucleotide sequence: TGTGCCAGCAGCTTAGTAGCGGGAGGTCGAGCAGATACGCAGTATTTT. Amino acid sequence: CASSLVAGGRADTQYF.

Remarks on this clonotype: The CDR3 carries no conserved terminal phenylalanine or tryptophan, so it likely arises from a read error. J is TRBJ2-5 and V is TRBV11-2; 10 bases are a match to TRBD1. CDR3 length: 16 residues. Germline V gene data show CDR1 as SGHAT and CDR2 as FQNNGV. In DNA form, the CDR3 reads TGCGCCAGCAGCCGCCCGGGACAGGGGATGACGGAGACCCAGTACTCC. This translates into CASSRPGQGMTETQYS.

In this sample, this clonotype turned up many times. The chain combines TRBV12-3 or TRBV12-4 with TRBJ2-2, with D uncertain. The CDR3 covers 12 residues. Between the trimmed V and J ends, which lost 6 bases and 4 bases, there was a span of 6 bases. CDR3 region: CASRDSTGELFF. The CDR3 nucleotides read TGTGCCAGCAGAGACTCCACCGGGGAGCTGTTTTTT.